Following are 11 T cell receptor beta chains from one sample sequenced in a study of technical replicates of blood from a handful of donors. Profiled with immunoSEQ multiplex PCR; TCRdb holds only in-frame clones, not every one. The data contain 100,000 or so clones, under 96% of them singletons. Material for sequencing was T cells isolated from PBMCs. The receptors here all came from a human donor in good health.

The chain combines TRBV7-2 with TRBJ2-7; possible D gene TRBD2, 6 bases. Trimming pared 5 bases from V and 0 bases from J, leaving 14 bases between. Germline CDR1 is SGHTA and CDR2 is FQGNSA. There are 15 residues in the CDR3. CDR3 bases: TGTGCCAGCAGCCCTTCGGGGGTTGGCTCCTACGAGCAGTACTTC. Amino acid sequence: CASSPSGVGSYEQYF.

The V and J genes are TRBV28 and TRBJ2-7; 8 positions match TRBD1. Unmatched junction bases numbered 4, after V lost 7 bases and J lost 2 bases. The CDR3 runs 13 residues. Germline values: CDR1 MDHEN, CDR2 SYDVKM. CDR3 nucleotides: TGTGCCAGCATGCCAGGGGGCCCCTACGAGCAGTACTTC. This codes for CASMPGGPYEQYF.

In DNA, the CDR3 is TGTGCCAGTAGTATGGTGGGGACTAGCGGGAGGGCCCGTAGAGAGACCCAGTACTTC. Protein product: CASSMVGTSGRARRETQYF. The genes are TRBV19 and TRBJ2-5; TRBD2 matches 16 bases. Germline V CDR1 and CDR2: LNHDA, SQIVND (reference sequence). The junction had 11 bases not matched to a gene; V was cut back by 3 bases and J by 4 bases. The CDR3 runs to 19 residues.

The chain joins TRBV4-1 to TRBJ1-4, with D possibly being TRBD1 (5 bases). This CDR3 comprises 16 residues. Trimming cost V 4 bases and J 4 bases, with 16 bases left between them. CDR1 and CDR2 (germline): MGHRA, YSYEKL. The CDR3: CASSLPSTGYNEKLFF. The CDR3, as DNA: TGCGCCAGCAGCCTTCCATCAACAGGATATAATGAAAAACTGTTTTTT.

The V gene is TRBV5-1, the J gene TRBJ2-1, with a possible D match to TRBD2 (6 bases). This CDR3 has 15 residues. Germline V lookup: CDR1 SGHRS, CDR2 YFSETQ. V lost 0 bases and J 5 bases, leaving 12 bases between the germline ends. The CDR3 loop reads CASSLGWRGNNEQFF. In DNA form, the CDR3 reads TGCGCCAGCAGCTTGGGGTGGAGGGGAAACAATGAGCAGTTCTTC.

The V call is TRBV28, the J call TRBJ2-7; D unclear. Germline values: CDR1 MDHEN, CDR2 SYDVKM. This CDR3 contains 13 residues. V lost 3 bases and J 3 bases, leaving 9 bases between the germline ends. In DNA form, the CDR3 reads TGTGCCAGCAGTTTCGGTCCCAACTACGAGCAGTACTTC. Residues: CASSFGPNYEQYF.

The chain recombines TRBV5-1 with TRBJ2-1, with D tentatively TRBD2 (5 bases). The CDR3 contains 15 residues. Germline V gene lookup returns CDR1 SGHRS and CDR2 YFSETQ. V lost 0 bases and J 4 bases, leaving 11 bases between the germline ends. The CDR3 protein is CASSLDAGSYNEQFF. Here the CDR3 DNA reads TGCGCCAGCAGCTTGGATGCGGGTAGTTACAATGAGCAGTTCTTC. The complete variable domain, with remaining parts taken from reference TRBV5-1 and TRBJ2-1, reads KAGVTQTPRYLIKTRGQQVTLSCSPISGHRSVSWYQQTPGQGLQFLFEYFSETQRNKGNFPGRFSGRQFSNSRSEMNVSTLELGDSALYLCASSLDAGSYNEQFFGPGTRLTVL.

CDR3 bases: TGTGCCGGGGGACTACGTACGAACAATGAGCAGTTCTTC. Translation: CAGGLRTNNEQFF. The V gene is TRBV2, the J gene TRBJ2-1; 7 bases fit TRBD2. This CDR3 is 13 amino acids long. With 11 bases clipped from V and 5 bases from J, the junction kept 9 bases outside the gene matches. From germline, CDR1 is SNHLY and CDR2 FYNNEI.

This clone has a single count. This sequence joins TRBV29-1 and TRBJ1-2; D is unresolved. This CDR3 is 12 amino acids long. V lost 0 bases, J lost 4 bases, and 6 bases lay in between. Germline CDR1 reads SQVTM; CDR2 reads ANQGSEA. CDR3 protein: CSVEDFLYGYTF. The CDR3 coding sequence is TGCAGCGTTGAAGATTTCCTCTATGGCTACACCTTC.

This chain uses TRBV29-1 with TRBJ1-1, with D uncertain. Deletions cut 5 bases from V and 1 base from J, with 14 bases between. This CDR3 comprises 14 residues. CDR1 SQVTM and CDR2 ANQGSEA come from the germline V gene. The CDR3 DNA reads TGCAGCGTTACGTCTCTACCTCAGAACACTGAAGCTTTCTTT. Residues: CSVTSLPQNTEAFF. Filled out from reference TRBV29-1 and TRBJ1-1, the complete variable domain reads SAVISQKPSRDICQRGTSLTIQCQVDSQVTMMFWYRQQPGQSLTLIATANQGSEATYESGFVIDKFPISRPNLTFSTLTVSNMSPEDSSIYLCSVTSLPQNTEAFFGQGTRLTVV.

V gene TRBV18 combines with J gene TRBJ1-2, with D perhaps matching TRBD1 (5 bases). V gave up 5 bases and J gave up 1 base, with 8 bases separating them. The CDR3 runs 13 residues. Germline lookup yields CDR1 KGHSH and CDR2 LQKENI. The CDR3: CASSGANNYGYTF. CDR3 nucleotide sequence: TGTGCCAGCTCAGGGGCTAATAACTATGGCTACACCTTC.